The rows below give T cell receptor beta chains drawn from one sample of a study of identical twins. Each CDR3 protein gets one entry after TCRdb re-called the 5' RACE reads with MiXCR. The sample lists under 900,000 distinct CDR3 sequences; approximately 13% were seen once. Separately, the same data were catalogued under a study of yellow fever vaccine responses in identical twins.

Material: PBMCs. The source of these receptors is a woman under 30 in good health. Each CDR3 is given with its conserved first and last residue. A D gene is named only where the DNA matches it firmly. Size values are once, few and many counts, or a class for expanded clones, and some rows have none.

CDR3 protein: CASSVTETYEQYF
CDR3 DNA: TGTGCCAGCAGTGTTACAGAAACCTACGAGCAGTACTTC
J gene: TRBJ2-7
D gene: -
V gene: TRBV2
CDR3 length: 13
clone size: -

CDR3 protein: CSVENRPGEQYF
CDR3 DNA: TGCAGCGTTGAAAATAGACCTGGGGAGCAGTACTTC
J gene: TRBJ2-7
D gene: -
V gene: TRBV29-1
CDR3 length: 12
clone size: -

CDR3 protein: CASSPWQGNSPLHF
CDR3 DNA: TGCGCCAGCAGCCCCTGGCAGGGTAATTCACCCCTCCACTTT
J gene: TRBJ1-6
D gene: -
V gene: TRBV5-1
CDR3 length: 14
clone size: few

CDR3 protein: CSVIFPTYSEGGQETQYF
CDR3 DNA: TGCAGCGTTATTTTTCCGACTTATAGCGAGGGGGGCCAAGAGACCCAGTACTTC
J gene: TRBJ2-5
D gene: -
V gene: TRBV29-1
CDR3 length: 18
clone size: -

CDR3 protein: CSAGLAGAYNEQFF
CDR3 DNA: TGCAGTGCTGGTTTAGCGGGGGCTTACAATGAGCAGTTCTTC
J gene: TRBJ2-1
D gene: TRBD2
V gene: TRBV20-1
CDR3 length: 14
clone size: few

CDR3 protein: CASSTRAGGLGTSTDTQYF
CDR3 DNA: TGTGCCAGCAGTACCCGGGCAGGGGGCTTGGGAACTAGCACAGATACGCAGTATTTT
J gene: TRBJ2-3
D gene: TRBD1
V gene: TRBV6-1
CDR3 length: 19
clone size: -

CDR3 protein: CASSLKAAGANVLTF
CDR3 DNA: TGTGCCAGCAGTTTGAAGGCGGCTGGGGCCAACGTCCTGACTTTC
J gene: TRBJ2-6
D gene: -
V gene: TRBV28
CDR3 length: 15
clone size: -

CDR3 protein: CASSAEGQTMNTEAFF
CDR3 DNA: TGTGCCAGCAGCGCAGAAGGACAGACGATGAACACTGAAGCTTTCTTT
J gene: TRBJ1-1
D gene: -
V gene: TRBV9
CDR3 length: 16
clone size: few

CDR3 protein: CASSQLGTTKAKNIQYF
CDR3 DNA: TGTGCCAGCAGCCAACTTGGGACCACTAAAGCCAAAAACATTCAGTACTTC
J gene: TRBJ2-4
D gene: -
V gene: TRBV3-1
CDR3 length: 17
clone size: -

CDR3 protein: CASSINPLDMSKNIQYF
CDR3 DNA: TGTGCCAGTAGTATAAACCCTCTTGACATGTCCAAAAACATTCAGTACTTC
J gene: TRBJ2-4
D gene: -
V gene: TRBV19
CDR3 length: 17
clone size: -

CDR3 protein: CSVDAGELFF
CDR3 DNA: TGCAGCGTTGATGCCGGGGAGCTGTTTTTT
J gene: TRBJ2-2
D gene: -
V gene: TRBV29-1
CDR3 length: 10
clone size: few

CDR3 protein: CASSGGPGNTEAFF
CDR3 DNA: TGCGCCAGCAGCGGGGGGCCGGGGAACACTGAAGCTTTCTTT
J gene: TRBJ1-1
D gene: -
V gene: TRBV5-1
CDR3 length: 14
clone size: -

CDR3 protein: CRPPGLAGGGTDTQYF
CDR3 DNA: TGTCGACCCCCAGGACTAGCGGGAGGGGGGACAGATACGCAGTATTTT
J gene: TRBJ2-3
D gene: TRBD2
V gene: TRBV12-3/TRBV12-4
CDR3 length: 16
clone size: -

CDR3 protein: CASSLYGGSNEQFF
CDR3 DNA: TGCGCCAGCAGCTTGTATGGAGGGTCCAATGAGCAGTTCTTC
J gene: TRBJ2-1
D gene: -
V gene: TRBV5-1
CDR3 length: 14
clone size: -

CDR3 protein: CASSRTSGGAGIYNEQFF
CDR3 DNA: TGTGCCAGCAGCCGGACTAGCGGGGGGGCGGGGATCTACAATGAGCAGTTCTTC
J gene: TRBJ2-1
D gene: TRBD2
V gene: TRBV6-1
CDR3 length: 18
clone size: -

CDR3 protein: CASSEGPGPYEQYF
CDR3 DNA: TGTGCCAGCAGTGAGGGTCCTGGGCCCTACGAGCAGTACTTC
J gene: TRBJ2-7
D gene: -
V gene: TRBV6-1
CDR3 length: 14
clone size: few

CDR3 protein: CASIKDRGPSTEAFF
CDR3 DNA: TGTGCCAGCATTAAGGACAGGGGGCCGTCCACTGAAGCTTTCTTT
J gene: TRBJ1-1
D gene: TRBD1
V gene: TRBV12-3/TRBV12-4
CDR3 length: 15
clone size: -

CDR3 protein: CASTTYDTGELFF
CDR3 DNA: TGTGCCAGCACGACATACGACACCGGGGAGCTGTTTTTT
J gene: TRBJ2-2
D gene: -
V gene: TRBV6-1
CDR3 length: 13
clone size: -

CDR3 protein: CATSDPSRDFGELFF
CDR3 DNA: TGTGCCACCAGTGACCCAAGTCGTGACTTCGGGGAGCTGTTTTTT
J gene: TRBJ2-2
D gene: -
V gene: TRBV24-1
CDR3 length: 15
clone size: few

CDR3 protein: CASSQGQGGQYF
CDR3 DNA: TGTGCCAGCAGCCAGGGACAGGGTGGGCAGTATTTT
J gene: TRBJ2-3
D gene: TRBD1
V gene: TRBV7-9
CDR3 length: 12
clone size: -

CDR3 protein: CSVEAESSTDTQYF
CDR3 DNA: TGCAGCGTTGAGGCGGAAAGTAGCACAGATACGCAGTATTTT
J gene: TRBJ2-3
D gene: -
V gene: TRBV29-1
CDR3 length: 14
clone size: few

CDR3 protein: CASSLRTSGSISYEQYF
CDR3 DNA: TGTGCCAGCAGTTTAAGGACTAGCGGGAGTATTTCCTACGAGCAGTACTTC
J gene: TRBJ2-7
D gene: TRBD2
V gene: TRBV12-3/TRBV12-4
CDR3 length: 17
clone size: -

CDR3 protein: CASSPGGATGYTF
CDR3 DNA: TGTGCCAGCAGCCCCGGGGGGGCGACCGGCTACACCTTC
J gene: TRBJ1-2
D gene: -
V gene: TRBV28
CDR3 length: 13
clone size: many

CDR3 protein: CASSLETVNYGYTF
CDR3 DNA: TGTGCCAGCAGCTTAGAGACAGTGAACTATGGCTACACCTTC
J gene: TRBJ1-2
D gene: -
V gene: TRBV7-9
CDR3 length: 14
clone size: few

CDR3 protein: CASSPHRVRNPYNEQFF
CDR3 DNA: TGTGCCAGCAGTCCCCACCGGGTCAGGAACCCATACAATGAGCAGTTCTTC
J gene: TRBJ2-1
D gene: -
V gene: TRBV28
CDR3 length: 17
clone size: few

CDR3 protein: CATRGPVADTQYF
CDR3 DNA: TGTGCCACCAGGGGGCCAGTTGCAGATACGCAGTATTTT
J gene: TRBJ2-3
D gene: TRBD1
V gene: TRBV12-3/TRBV12-4
CDR3 length: 13
clone size: -

CDR3 protein: CAIRPTVYTEAFF
CDR3 DNA: TGTGCCATCAGGCCGACAGTTTACACTGAAGCTTTCTTT
J gene: TRBJ1-1
D gene: -
V gene: TRBV10-3
CDR3 length: 13
clone size: few

CDR3 protein: CASSLMTGGKHQPQHF
CDR3 DNA: TGTGCCAGCAGCTTGATGACAGGGGGGAAGCATCAGCCCCAGCATTTT
J gene: TRBJ1-5
D gene: TRBD1
V gene: TRBV7-9
CDR3 length: 16
clone size: -

CDR3 protein: CASSPGFTSYNEQFF
CDR3 DNA: TGTGCCAGCAGCCCAGGATTCACTAGCTACAATGAGCAGTTCTTC
J gene: TRBJ2-1
D gene: -
V gene: TRBV11-3
CDR3 length: 15
clone size: few

CDR3 protein: CATSEGLTSYEQYF
CDR3 DNA: TGTGCCACCAGCGAAGGACTAACCTCCTACGAGCAGTACTTC
J gene: TRBJ2-7
D gene: -
V gene: TRBV15
CDR3 length: 14
clone size: -

CDR3 protein: CASLAGDPSYEQYF
CDR3 DNA: TGTGCCAGCTTGGCGGGAGACCCCTCCTACGAGCAGTACTTC
J gene: TRBJ2-7
D gene: TRBD2
V gene: TRBV6-1
CDR3 length: 14
clone size: few

CDR3 protein: CASSAVGERGAFPEQFF
CDR3 DNA: TGTGCCAGCAGTGCCGTGGGTGAGAGGGGGGCCTTCCCGGAGCAGTTCTTC
J gene: TRBJ2-1
D gene: -
V gene: TRBV25-1
CDR3 length: 17
clone size: few

CDR3 protein: CASTPGRLLYGYTF
CDR3 DNA: TGTGCCAGCACCCCAGGGCGGCTCCTCTATGGCTACACCTTC
J gene: TRBJ1-2
D gene: -
V gene: TRBV12-3/TRBV12-4
CDR3 length: 14
clone size: few

CDR3 protein: CASSHADRDGELFF
CDR3 DNA: TGTGCCAGCAGCCACGCAGACAGGGACGGGGAGCTGTTTTTT
J gene: TRBJ2-2
D gene: TRBD1
V gene: TRBV3-1
CDR3 length: 14
clone size: few

CDR3 protein: CASSSQTGTSVCYF
CDR3 DNA: TGTGCCAGCAGCTCTCAGACCGGGACTAGTGTTTGCTACTTC
J gene: TRBJ2-5
D gene: TRBD2
V gene: TRBV11-2
CDR3 length: 14
clone size: -

CDR3 protein: CASSPSGASNTGELFF
CDR3 DNA: TGTGCCAGTAGCCCTAGCGGGGCCTCGAACACCGGGGAGCTGTTTTTT
J gene: TRBJ2-2
D gene: TRBD2
V gene: TRBV19
CDR3 length: 16
clone size: -

CDR3 protein: CASSARQGPNQPQHF
CDR3 DNA: TGTGCCAGCAGTGCCAGACAGGGCCCGAATCAGCCCCAGCATTTT
J gene: TRBJ1-5
D gene: TRBD1
V gene: TRBV27
CDR3 length: 15
clone size: -

CDR3 protein: CASSSWGQGGSGYTF
CDR3 DNA: TGTGCCAGCAGTTCCTGGGGGCAGGGTGGGAGTGGCTACACCTTC
J gene: TRBJ1-2
D gene: -
V gene: TRBV12-3/TRBV12-4
CDR3 length: 15
clone size: many

CDR3 protein: CASSGTEANYGYTF
CDR3 DNA: TGTGCCAGCAGTGGGACAGAAGCTAACTATGGCTACACCTTC
J gene: TRBJ1-2
D gene: -
V gene: TRBV6-1
CDR3 length: 14
clone size: -

CDR3 protein: CASSEVGSIGYTF
CDR3 DNA: TGTGCCAGCAGTGAGGTGGGATCTATTGGCTACACCTTC
J gene: TRBJ1-2
D gene: -
V gene: TRBV6-1
CDR3 length: 13
clone size: few

CDR3 protein: CASSLATGRMNTEAFF
CDR3 DNA: TGTGCCAGCAGTTTAGCGACGGGGAGGATGAACACTGAAGCTTTCTTT
J gene: TRBJ1-1
D gene: -
V gene: TRBV28
CDR3 length: 16
clone size: many

CDR3 protein: CASSSPGLAGSYEQYF
CDR3 DNA: TGTGCCAGCAGTTCCCCGGGACTAGCGGGCTCCTACGAGCAGTACTTC
J gene: TRBJ2-7
D gene: TRBD2
V gene: TRBV12-3/TRBV12-4
CDR3 length: 16
clone size: few

CDR3 protein: CASSLLGQGSPGELFF
CDR3 DNA: TGTGCCAGCAGCTTACTGGGACAGGGTTCCCCCGGGGAGCTGTTTTTT
J gene: TRBJ2-2
D gene: TRBD1
V gene: TRBV7-6
CDR3 length: 16
clone size: -

CDR3 protein: CASSARAGGSTDTQYF
CDR3 DNA: TGTGCCAGCAGCGCTCGAGCGGGAGGCAGCACAGATACGCAGTATTTT
J gene: TRBJ2-3
D gene: TRBD2
V gene: TRBV9
CDR3 length: 16
clone size: -

CDR3 protein: CASMGQGAYEQYF
CDR3 DNA: TGTGCCAGCATGGGACAGGGGGCGTACGAGCAGTACTTC
J gene: TRBJ2-7
D gene: TRBD1
V gene: TRBV27
CDR3 length: 13
clone size: few

CDR3 protein: CASTPGAMTGPGELFF
CDR3 DNA: TGTGCCAGCACCCCCGGGGCGATGACAGGGCCCGGGGAGCTGTTTTTT
J gene: TRBJ2-2
D gene: TRBD1
V gene: TRBV11-1
CDR3 length: 16
clone size: few

CDR3 protein: CASSDRGPPGELFF
CDR3 DNA: TGCGCCAGCAGTGATAGGGGTCCGCCCGGGGAGCTGTTTTTT
J gene: TRBJ2-2
D gene: -
V gene: TRBV10-2
CDR3 length: 14
clone size: few

CDR3 protein: CASSLGREAGPTRAFF
CDR3 DNA: TGCGCCAGCAGCTTGGGACGGGAGGCAGGCCCTACAAGGGCTTTCTTT
J gene: TRBJ1-1
D gene: -
V gene: TRBV5-1
CDR3 length: 16
clone size: -

CDR3 protein: CATSSEGWELFF
CDR3 DNA: TGTGCCACCAGCAGTGAGGGGTGGGAGCTGTTTTTT
J gene: TRBJ2-2
D gene: -
V gene: TRBV15
CDR3 length: 12
clone size: few

CDR3 protein: CAITESPEGPGELFF
CDR3 DNA: TGTGCCATCACCGAGTCCCCCGAGGGTCCCGGGGAGCTGTTTTTT
J gene: TRBJ2-2
D gene: -
V gene: TRBV10-3
CDR3 length: 15
clone size: few